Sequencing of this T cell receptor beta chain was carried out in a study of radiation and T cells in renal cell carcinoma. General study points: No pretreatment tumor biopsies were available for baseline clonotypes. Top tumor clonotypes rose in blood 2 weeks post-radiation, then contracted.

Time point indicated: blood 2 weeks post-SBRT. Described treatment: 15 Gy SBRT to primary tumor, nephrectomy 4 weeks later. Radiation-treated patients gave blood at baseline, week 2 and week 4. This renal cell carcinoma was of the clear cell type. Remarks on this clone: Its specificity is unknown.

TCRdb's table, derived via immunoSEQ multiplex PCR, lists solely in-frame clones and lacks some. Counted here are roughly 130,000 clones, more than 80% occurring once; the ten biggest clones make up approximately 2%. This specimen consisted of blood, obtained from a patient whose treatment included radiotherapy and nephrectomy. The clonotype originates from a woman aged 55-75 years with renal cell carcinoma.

The CDR3 nucleotides read TGTGCCAGCAGCACCAGAACAGGGGCGCTGAGCGGCTACACCTTC. This codes for CASSTRTGALSGYTF. This sequence joins TRBV9 and TRBJ1-2; TRBD1 matches 7 bases. Trimming took 4 bases from V and 8 from J; bases not matched to a gene: 14. Germline V CDR1 and CDR2: SGDLS, YYNGEE. The CDR3 contains 15 residues.